One sample yielded the 17 T cell receptor beta chains listed below, sequenced in a study of T cell clonotyping in hematopoietic cell transplantation. The protocol was immunoSEQ multiplex PCR, while the TCRdb copy is restricted to in-frame clones and leaves out a portion. The repertoire holds 5,500 to 8,500 clones, with 37% as singletons. The sequencing here drew on peripheral blood mononuclear cells, taken 30 days after allogeneic stem cell transplant. The receptors derive from an older female patient who had an allogeneic stem cell transplant, so the T cells may come from the graft donor. Some clones in this sample may be carry-over from other donors' samples.

The chain employs TRBV6-5 and TRBJ2-7, with D possibly matching TRBD1 (5 bases). V shed 3 bases and J shed 2 bases, with 11 bases lying between them. From germline, CDR1 is MNHEY and CDR2 SVGAGI. This CDR3 is built from 14 residues. The CDR3 sequence is CASSYGAATYEQYF. In DNA form, the CDR3 reads TGTGCCAGCAGTTATGGGGCAGCAACCTACGAGCAGTACTTC.

CDR3 amino acids: CASSPGTDEQYF. In nucleotides, the CDR3 is TGCGCCAGCAGCCCGGGGACAGACGAGCAGTACTTC. This chain connects TRBV4-1 to TRBJ2-7; TRBD1 aligns across 7 bases. Germline V gives CDR1 MGHRA, CDR2 YSYEKL. With V trimmed by 4 bases and J by 5 bases, 2 bases remained unmatched. This CDR3 comprises 12 residues.

The V call is TRBV30, the J call TRBJ2-2; D remains unclear. This CDR3 spans 12 amino acids. The ends were cut back, 0 bases at V and 6 bases at J, with 5 bases in the middle. The V gene's germline CDR1 is GTSNPN and CDR2 SVGIG (reference sequence). The CDR3 region is CAWSVNAGELFF. The CDR3 bases are TGTGCCTGGAGTGTCAACGCCGGGGAGCTGTTTTTT.

By sample fraction, this clone is medium-sized (0.01 to 0.1%). The chain is built from TRBV5-6 and TRBJ1-1; 8 bases line up with TRBD1. This CDR3 comprises 14 residues. Germline CDR1 reads SGHDT; CDR2 reads YYEEEE. Germline trimming cut 1 base from V and 1 base from J; bases unmatched to any gene: 0. For the CDR3, the DNA is TGTGCCAGCAGCTTGACAGGGGGGAACACTGAAGCTTTCTTT. Translation: CASSLTGGNTEAFF.

The V call is TRBV6-6, the J call TRBJ1-2, with TRBD1 matching over 9 bases. Germline-derived CDR1 and CDR2 are MNHNY and SVGAGI (reference sequence). The J segment lost 6 bases and the V segment lost 2 bases, leaving 4 bases of the junction unmatched. The CDR3 runs to 14 residues. The CDR3 reads CASSYGTGSHGYTF. DNA of the CDR3: TGTGCCAGCAGTTACGGGACAGGGAGCCATGGCTACACCTTC.

The rearrangement links TRBV30 to TRBJ1-3; D not certain. V lost 4 bases and J 2 bases, leaving 6 bases between the germline ends. CDR3 length: 12 amino acids. Germline-derived CDR1 and CDR2 are GTSNPN and SVGIG (reference sequence). The CDR3 DNA reads as TGTGCCTGGAAGAAGGCTGGAAACACCATATATTTT. This encodes CAWKKAGNTIYF.

This clone came up a few times. V and J are TRBV29-1 and TRBJ1-4; 8 bases agree with TRBD1. V shed 7 bases, J shed 8 bases, and the junction held 6 bases outside the gene matches. Germline V gene sequence: CDR1 SQVTM, CDR2 ANQGSEA. There are 12 residues in the CDR3. The CDR3: CSAGQVYEKLFF. The DNA of the CDR3 is TGCAGCGCGGGACAGGTCTACGAAAAACTGTTTTTT.

Only a few counts were recorded for this clone. The chain joins TRBV29-1 to TRBJ1-5; D not certain. CDR3 length: 12 amino acids. Deletions cut 4 bases from V and 3 bases from J, with 7 bases between. Germline-derived CDR1 and CDR2 are SQVTM and ANQGSEA. CDR3 nucleotide sequence: TGCAGCGTTGGGCAGGCCAATCAGCCCCAGCATTTT. Its protein is CSVGQANQPQHF.

This clone appeared a few times. This sequence joins TRBV6-5 and TRBJ1-2, with D perhaps TRBD1 (5 bases). The CDR3 is 13 amino acids. The V end was cut by 0 bases, the J end by 6 bases, with 8 bases between. Germline CDR1 and CDR2: MNHEY and SVGAGI. For the CDR3, the DNA is TGTGCCAGCAGTTACTCGACAGTGGATGGCTACACCTTC. Residues: CASSYSTVDGYTF.

This clone has just a few counts. V and J are TRBV6-5 and TRBJ2-2; TRBD1 aligns across 9 bases. Germline assignment: CDR1 MNHEY and CDR2 SVGAGI. V lost 7 bases and J lost 6; bases outside the gene matches: 3. The CDR3 has 13 amino acids. The CDR3 sequence: CASNRQGAGELFF. Here the CDR3 DNA reads TGTGCCAGCAATCGACAGGGGGCCGGGGAGCTGTTTTTT.

CDR3 loop: CASSRSTGVTYEQYF. In DNA, the CDR3 is TGCGCCAGCAGCCGATCCACCGGGGTCACCTACGAGCAGTACTTC. The V and J genes are TRBV4-3 and TRBJ2-7; maybe TRBD2 (5 bases). The CDR3 extends over 15 amino acids. The V and J ends lost 4 bases and 2 bases respectively, with 15 bases between them. Germline CDR1 reads LGHNA; CDR2 reads YSLEER.

The CDR3 region has the DNA TGTGCCAGCAGGAGGGGAGGAGATACGCAGTATTTT. Translation gives CASRRGGDTQYF. The rearrangement links TRBV25-1 to TRBJ2-3, with D possibly TRBD2 on 6 matching bases. Germline CDR1 is MGHDK and CDR2 is SYGVNS. Trimming took off 6 bases at V and 5 bases at J, with 9 bases between the two ends. The CDR3 sequence is 12 residues long.

This clone appeared a few times. The chain joins TRBV28 to TRBJ2-7, with 12 bases matching TRBD1. The ends lost 5 bases at V and 6 bases at J; junction bases unmatched: 17. CDR1 and CDR2 (germline): MDHEN, SYDVKM. The CDR3 sequence is 18 residues long. This chain's CDR3 is CASSAGTGGTAGGPEQYF. As DNA, the CDR3 is TGTGCCAGCAGTGCCGGGACAGGGGGCACGGCGGGAGGGCCCGAGCAGTACTTC.

This chain links TRBV28 with TRBJ2-7, with 11 bases aligning to TRBD2. The CDR3 consists of 15 residues. Germline-derived CDR1 and CDR2 are MDHEN and SYDVKM. Trimming cost V 6 bases and J 0 bases; bases outside gene matches: 4. CDR3 sequence reads: CASSPGLADSYEQYF. The CDR3, as DNA: TGTGCCAGCAGCCCGGGACTAGCGGACTCCTACGAGCAGTACTTC. Combining the CDR3 with reference TRBV28 and TRBJ2-7 gives the whole variable domain DVKVTQSSRYLVKRTGEKVFLECVQDMDHENMFWYRQDPGLGLRLIYFSYDVKMKEKGDIPEGYSVSREKKERFSLILESASTNQTSMYLCASSPGLADSYEQYFGPGTRLTVT.

This clone was found a few times. The chain couples TRBV11-2 to TRBJ2-7; D is perhaps TRBD1 (5 bases). This CDR3 is built from 14 residues. CDR1 and CDR2 (germline): SGHAT, FQNNGV. V was shortened by 4 bases and J by 1 base, with 11 bases between the two germline ends. CDR3 sequence reads: CASSYTDTSYEQYF. For the CDR3, the DNA is TGTGCCAGCAGCTACACGGACACATCCTACGAGCAGTACTTC.

This chain joins TRBV30 and TRBJ1-1, with D possibly matching TRBD1 (5 bases). V shed 8 bases and J shed 3 bases, with 10 bases lying between them. Per germline, CDR1 GTSNPN and CDR2 SVGIG (reference sequence). The CDR3 is made up of 11 amino acids. CDR3 nucleotides: TGTGCCAGGGACGGGTACACTGAAGCTTTCTTT. Translating gives CARDGYTEAFF.

The gene calls are TRBV30 and TRBJ1-2; 9 bases agree with TRBD1. Trimming at V came to 2 bases and at J to 2 bases, leaving 9 bases not matched to a gene. This CDR3 comprises 16 residues. Per the germline V gene, CDR1 is GTSNPN and CDR2 is SVGIG (reference sequence). The CDR3 DNA is TGTGCCTGGAGTCCCACTCCGACAGGGGGAAACTATGGCTACACCTTC. This gives the protein CAWSPTPTGGNYGYTF.